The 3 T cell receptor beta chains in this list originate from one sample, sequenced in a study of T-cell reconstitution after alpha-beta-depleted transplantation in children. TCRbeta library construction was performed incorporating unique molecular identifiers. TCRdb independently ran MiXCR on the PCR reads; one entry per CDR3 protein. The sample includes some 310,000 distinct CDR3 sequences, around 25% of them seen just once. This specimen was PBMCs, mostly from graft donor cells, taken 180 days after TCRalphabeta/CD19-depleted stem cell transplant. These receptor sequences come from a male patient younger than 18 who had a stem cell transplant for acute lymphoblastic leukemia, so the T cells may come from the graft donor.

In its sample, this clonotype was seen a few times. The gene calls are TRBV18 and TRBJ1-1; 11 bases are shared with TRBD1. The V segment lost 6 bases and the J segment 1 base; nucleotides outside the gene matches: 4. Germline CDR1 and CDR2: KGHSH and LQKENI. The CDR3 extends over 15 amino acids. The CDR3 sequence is CASSLGTGGNTEAFF. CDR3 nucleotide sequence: TGTGCCAGCTCTCTTGGGACAGGGGGGAACACTGAAGCTTTCTTT.

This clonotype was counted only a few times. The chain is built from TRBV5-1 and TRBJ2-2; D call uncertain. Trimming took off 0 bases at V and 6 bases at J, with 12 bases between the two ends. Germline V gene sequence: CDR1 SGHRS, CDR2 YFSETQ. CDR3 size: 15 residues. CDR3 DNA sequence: TGCGCCAGCAGCTTGGTAGTCAGCTCCTCCGGGGAGCTGTTTTTT. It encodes CASSLVVSSSGELFF.

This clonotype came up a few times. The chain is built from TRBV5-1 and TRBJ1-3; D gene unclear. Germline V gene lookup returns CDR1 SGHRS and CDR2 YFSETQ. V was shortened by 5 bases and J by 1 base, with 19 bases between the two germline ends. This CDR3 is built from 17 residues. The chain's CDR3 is CASRPPGVPLSGNTIYF. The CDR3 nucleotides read TGCGCCAGCAGACCTCCCGGGGTCCCCCTTTCTGGAAACACCATATATTTT.